The 16 T cell receptor beta chains presented below share a single source sample, sequenced in a study of cytomegalovirus exposure and HLA in healthy donors (dated by TCRdb to 2016 to 2017). Receptor amplification or capture employed the immunoSEQ multiplex PCR assay. TCRdb stores this immuneACCESS table with in-frame sequences only. Part of the clones is absent; in the studies checked, under half of the shortfall reflects unresolved V genes, and no reason is known for the rest. The sample records about 150,000 clones, over 90% of which are singletons. The ten largest clones capture 1.8% of the sample. Material: PBMCs. The receptor source for this set is a man aged 18 to 30 in good health and CMV-seropositive.

The chain combines TRBV4-1 with TRBJ2-5; a weak D match, TRBD1 (5 bases). This CDR3 has 13 amino acids. Germline V gives CDR1 MGHRA, CDR2 YSYEKL. The V and J ends lost 0 bases and 5 bases respectively, with 7 bases between them. The CDR3: CASSQDQGETQYF. The DNA for the CDR3 is TGCGCCAGCAGCCAAGACCAGGGTGAGACCCAGTACTTC.

This clone showed up just once. The V and J genes are TRBV19 and TRBJ2-5; D gene unclear. The germline V gene has CDR1 LNHDA and CDR2 SQIVND (reference sequence). The CDR3 contains 14 residues. Trimming took off 3 bases at V and 0 bases at J, with 8 bases between the two ends. Here the CDR3 reads CASSMVTDQETQYF. CDR3 DNA: TGTGCCAGTAGTATGGTCACAGACCAAGAGACCCAGTACTTC.

The chain links TRBV18 to TRBJ2-2, with TRBD2 as a possible D gene (6 bases). From germline, CDR1 is KGHSH and CDR2 LQKENI. V dropped 0 bases and J dropped 1 base, with 12 bases sitting between them. The CDR3 covers 17 residues. The CDR3 coding sequence is TGTGCCAGCTCACCACCGTGGAGGGCAGGGAACACCGGGGAGCTGTTTTTT. Its protein is CASSPPWRAGNTGELFF.

The V call is TRBV28, the J call TRBJ1-1; D remains ambiguous. This CDR3 comprises 16 residues. The germline gives CDR1 MDHEN, CDR2 SYDVKM. V lost 6 bases to trimming and J lost 1 base, with 18 bases between them. The CDR3 DNA reads TGTGCCAGCAGCCTCCTTCTCCGACACCGGAACACTGAAGCTTTCTTT. It codes for CASSLLLRHRNTEAFF.

Remarks on this clone: In the same sample, other DNA sequences code for this CDR3. V usage is TRBV2 and J usage is TRBJ2-7; no reliable D call. Germline V lookup: CDR1 SNHLY, CDR2 FYNNEI. The CDR3 spans 14 residues. V was pared by 1 base and J by 1 base, with 8 bases between. DNA of the CDR3: TGTGCCAGCAGTGAAGGCAGTCTTTCCTACGAGCAGTACTTC. It encodes CASSEGSLSYEQYF.

V gene TRBV7-9 combines with J gene TRBJ1-4; 8 bases map to TRBD1. The V and J ends lost 5 bases and 4 bases, in that order; junction bases with no gene match: 6. Germline CDR1 reads SEHNR; CDR2 reads FQNEAQ (reference sequence). The CDR3 length is 15 residues. The CDR3 DNA follows: TGTGCCAGCAGCAATCAGGGGGCGGTTAATGAAAAACTGTTTTTT. Protein product: CASSNQGAVNEKLFF.

This chain connects TRBV18 to TRBJ1-4; D gene ambiguous. The ends were cut back, 3 bases at V and 2 bases at J, with 7 bases in the middle. Per the germline V gene, CDR1 is KGHSH and CDR2 is LQKENI. The CDR3 loop spans 14 amino acids. CDR3 region: CASSPRQTNEKLFF. The CDR3 DNA is TGTGCCAGCTCACCGAGGCAGACTAATGAAAAACTGTTTTTT. The full variable domain, in which reference TRBV18 and TRBJ1-4 provide the parts outside the CDR3, is NAGVMQNPRHLVRRRGQEARLRCSPMKGHSHVYWYRQLPEEGLKFMVYLQKENIIDESGMPKERFSAEFPKEGPSILRIQQVVRGDSAAYFCASSPRQTNEKLFFGSGTQLSVL.

Here the CDR3 DNA reads TGCGCCAGCAGCCAAGAGGTTGGACTAGCGGTGAACACCGGGGAGCTGTTTTTT. Protein sequence: CASSQEVGLAVNTGELFF. V and J are TRBV4-1 and TRBJ2-2, with 10 bases that match TRBD2. CDR3 length equals 18 residues. CDR1 and CDR2 (germline): MGHRA, YSYEKL. V was pared by 0 bases and J by 1 base, with 5 bases of the junction left unmatched.

The chain couples TRBV7-9 to TRBJ2-3; D is ambiguous. The CDR3 has 14 amino acids. In germline, CDR1 is SEHNR, CDR2 FQNEAQ (reference sequence). The V gene lost 2 bases and the J gene lost 0 bases, with 6 bases spanning the gap. This chain's CDR3 is CASSLRSSTDTQYF. CDR3 sequence (DNA): TGTGCCAGCAGCTTACGGTCTAGCACAGATACGCAGTATTTT.

The rearrangement links TRBV2 to TRBJ2-7, with D possibly being TRBD1 (5 bases). V was clipped by 8 bases and J by 2 bases, with 16 bases between them. CDR1 and CDR2 from the germline V gene are SNHLY and FYNNEI. The CDR3 runs to 14 residues. The CDR3 region has the DNA TGTGCCAGCCAAGCAGGGCTTGGGGCCTACGAGCAGTACTTC. Translation: CASQAGLGAYEQYF.

The chain is built from TRBV4-1 and TRBJ1-1; the D gene is possibly TRBD1 (5 bases). The V gene's germline CDR1 is MGHRA and CDR2 YSYEKL. The V and J ends lost 2 bases and 0 bases respectively, with 10 bases between them. The CDR3 is 15 amino acids. The CDR3 protein is CASSQISTVNTEAFF. Here the CDR3 DNA reads TGCGCCAGCAGCCAAATCTCGACAGTGAACACTGAAGCTTTCTTT.

The chain joins TRBV2 to TRBJ1-2; maybe TRBD1 (5 bases). The CDR3 loop spans 15 amino acids. Deletions cut 5 bases from V and 3 bases from J, with 16 bases between. The germline V gene has CDR1 SNHLY and CDR2 FYNNEI. CDR3 bases: TGTGCCAGCAGTCAACAGGCCCCGATGGACTATGGCTACACCTTC. Translation: CASSQQAPMDYGYTF.

The CDR3 loop is CASSLERGVEKLFF. In DNA form, the CDR3 reads TGTGCCAGCAGCTTGGAGCGTGGCGTTGAAAAACTGTTTTTT. This chain uses TRBV5-5 with TRBJ1-4; D is undetermined. The ends were cut back, 0 bases at V and 7 bases at J, with 10 bases in the middle. The germline V gene has CDR1 SGHKS and CDR2 YYEKEE (reference sequence). This CDR3 spans 14 amino acids.

The rearrangement uses TRBV28 and TRBJ1-5, with D perhaps matching TRBD1 (5 bases). V lost 3 bases to trimming and J lost 1 base, with 7 bases between them. The CDR3 has 14 residues. Germline loops: CDR1 MDHEN, CDR2 SYDVKM. In nucleotides, the CDR3 is TGTGCCAGCAGTTTTAAGGGGAGCAATCAGCCCCAGCATTTT. Amino acid sequence: CASSFKGSNQPQHF. The entire variable domain, with the rest obtained from reference TRBV28 and TRBJ1-5, is as follows: DVKVTQSSRYLVKRTGEKVFLECVQDMDHENMFWYRQDPGLGLRLIYFSYDVKMKEKGDIPEGYSVSREKKERFSLILESASTNQTSMYLCASSFKGSNQPQHFGDGTRLSIL.

V and J are TRBV29-1 and TRBJ1-1; no clear D. This CDR3 is built from 13 residues. Between the trimmed V and J ends, which lost 3 bases and 1 base, there was a span of 9 bases. Germline V gives CDR1 SQVTM, CDR2 ANQGSEA. The CDR3 DNA reads as TGCAGCGTTGAGCCTTGGGCGAACACTGAAGCTTTCTTT. As protein: CSVEPWANTEAFF.

The chain recombines TRBV7-6 with TRBJ2-1, with TRBD2 as a possible D gene (6 bases). Between the trimmed V and J ends, which lost 5 bases and 4 bases, there was a span of 15 bases. CDR3 length equals 15 residues. Germline V gene lookup returns CDR1 SGHVS and CDR2 FNYEAQ. CDR3 in DNA: TGTGCCAGCAGCCAGACTAGTGAGGTATACAATGAGCAGTTCTTC. Translation gives CASSQTSEVYNEQFF.